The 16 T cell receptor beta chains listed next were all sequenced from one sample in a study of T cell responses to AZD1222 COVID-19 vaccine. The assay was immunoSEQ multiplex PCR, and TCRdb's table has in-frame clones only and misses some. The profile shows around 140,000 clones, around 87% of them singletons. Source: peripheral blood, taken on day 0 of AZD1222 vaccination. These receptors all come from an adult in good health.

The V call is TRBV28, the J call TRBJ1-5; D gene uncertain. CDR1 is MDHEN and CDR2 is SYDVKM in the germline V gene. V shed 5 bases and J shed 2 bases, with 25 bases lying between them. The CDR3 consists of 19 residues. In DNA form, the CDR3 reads TGTGCCAGCAGTCCACTGATTTGGACCGGGCCGAGAGGCAATCAGCCCCAGCATTTT. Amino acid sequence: CASSPLIWTGPRGNQPQHF.

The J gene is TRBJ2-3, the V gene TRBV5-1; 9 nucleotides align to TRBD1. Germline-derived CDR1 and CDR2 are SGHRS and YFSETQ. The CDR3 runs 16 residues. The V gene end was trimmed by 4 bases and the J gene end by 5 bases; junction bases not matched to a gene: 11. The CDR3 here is CASSVRTGEEVDTQYF. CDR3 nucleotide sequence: TGCGCCAGCAGCGTCCGGACAGGGGAGGAAGTAGATACGCAGTATTTT.

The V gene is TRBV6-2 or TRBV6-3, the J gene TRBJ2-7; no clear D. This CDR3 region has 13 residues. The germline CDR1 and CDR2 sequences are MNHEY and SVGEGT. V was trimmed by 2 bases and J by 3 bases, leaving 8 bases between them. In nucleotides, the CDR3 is TGTGCCAGCAGTTACGGGGTGAACTACGAGCAGTACTTC. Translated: CASSYGVNYEQYF.

The DNA for the CDR3 is TGTGCCAGCTCACCGCAACCGCCCGCAACTAATGAAAAACTGTTTTTT. Its protein is CASSPQPPATNEKLFF. This chain joins TRBV18 and TRBJ1-4; no firm D call. V lost 3 bases and J lost 0, with 11 bases in between. CDR3 size: 16 residues. Germline CDR1 and CDR2: KGHSH and LQKENI. The full variable domain, completed using reference TRBV18 and TRBJ1-4, is NAGVMQNPRHLVRRRGQEARLRCSPMKGHSHVYWYRQLPEEGLKFMVYLQKENIIDESGMPKERFSAEFPKEGPSILRIQQVVRGDSAAYFCASSPQPPATNEKLFFGSGTQLSVL.

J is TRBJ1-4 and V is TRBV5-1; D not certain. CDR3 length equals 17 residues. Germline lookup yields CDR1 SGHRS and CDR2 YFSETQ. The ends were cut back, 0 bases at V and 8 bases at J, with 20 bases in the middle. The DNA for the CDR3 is TGCGCCAGCAGCTTGGGAACCACCCCTGCTGCTGGGGAAAAACTGTTTTTT. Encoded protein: CASSLGTTPAAGEKLFF.

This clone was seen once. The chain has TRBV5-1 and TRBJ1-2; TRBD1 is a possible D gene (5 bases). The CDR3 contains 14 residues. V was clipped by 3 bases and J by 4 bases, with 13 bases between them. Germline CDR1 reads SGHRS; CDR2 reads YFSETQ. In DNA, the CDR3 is TGCGCCAGCAGCTCGGGGGAGACAGTCTATGGCTACACCTTC. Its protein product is CASSSGETVYGYTF.

The CDR3 sequence is CASSFRAQSSYNEQFF. The CDR3 coding sequence is TGTGCCAGCAGCTTCAGGGCTCAGAGCTCCTACAATGAGCAGTTCTTC. This chain uses TRBV5-6 with TRBJ2-1; maybe TRBD1 (5 bases). Trimming removed 2 bases from V and 0 bases from J, with 12 bases in between. The CDR3 has 16 residues. Germline CDR1 and CDR2: SGHDT and YYEEEE.

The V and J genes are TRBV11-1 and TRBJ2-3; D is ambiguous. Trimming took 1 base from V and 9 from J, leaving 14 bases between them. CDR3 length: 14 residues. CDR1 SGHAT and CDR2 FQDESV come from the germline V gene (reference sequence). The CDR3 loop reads CASSLESSSLTQYF. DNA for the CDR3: TGTGCCAGCAGCTTAGAGAGTTCCTCCTTAACGCAGTATTTT.

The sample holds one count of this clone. CDR3 nucleotides: TGTGCCACCAGTGATTTGTACGGGAAAGCTTTCTTT. It yields the protein CATSDLYGKAFF. The genes are TRBV24-1 and TRBJ1-1; D uncertain. CDR1 is KGHDR, CDR2 SFDVKD, per germline. The CDR3 is 12 residues long. Deletions cut 0 bases from V and 9 bases from J, with 7 bases between.

CDR3 in DNA: TGTGCCAGCAGTCGGACAGAACTAAACACCATATATTTT. It specifies CASSRTELNTIYF. V usage is TRBV2 and J usage is TRBJ1-3, with D tentatively TRBD1 (6 bases). This CDR3 is built from 13 residues. Trimming stripped 5 bases from V and 6 bases from J, with 11 bases between. Germline V gives CDR1 SNHLY, CDR2 FYNNEI.

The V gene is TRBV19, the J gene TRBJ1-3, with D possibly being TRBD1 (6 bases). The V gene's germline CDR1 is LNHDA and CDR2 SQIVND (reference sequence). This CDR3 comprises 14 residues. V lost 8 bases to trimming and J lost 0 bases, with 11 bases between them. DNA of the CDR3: TGTGCCAGTCAGGACAGCACCTCTGGAAACACCATATATTTT. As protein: CASQDSTSGNTIYF.

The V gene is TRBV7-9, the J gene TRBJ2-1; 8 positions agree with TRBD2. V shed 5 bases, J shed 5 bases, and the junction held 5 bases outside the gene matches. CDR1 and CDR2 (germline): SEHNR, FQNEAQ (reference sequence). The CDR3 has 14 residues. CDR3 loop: CASSEILADNEQFF. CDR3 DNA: TGTGCCAGCAGCGAGATACTAGCGGACAATGAGCAGTTCTTC.

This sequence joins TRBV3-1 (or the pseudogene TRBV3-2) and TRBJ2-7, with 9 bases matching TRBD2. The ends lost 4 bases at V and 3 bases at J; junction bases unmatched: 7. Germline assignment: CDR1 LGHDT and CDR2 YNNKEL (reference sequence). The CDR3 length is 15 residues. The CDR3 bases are TGTGCCAGCAGCCGGGGGGCTAGCGGGATCTACGAGCAGTACTTC. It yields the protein CASSRGASGIYEQYF.

This CDR3 reads CASSQELPDYGYTF. The DNA of the CDR3 is TGCGCCAGCAGCCAAGAGCTGCCGGACTATGGCTACACCTTC. This sequence joins TRBV4-1 and TRBJ1-2; D not resolved. Germline-derived CDR1 and CDR2 are MGHRA and YSYEKL. Between the trimmed V and J ends, which lost 0 bases and 3 bases, there was a span of 8 bases. The CDR3 extends over 14 amino acids.

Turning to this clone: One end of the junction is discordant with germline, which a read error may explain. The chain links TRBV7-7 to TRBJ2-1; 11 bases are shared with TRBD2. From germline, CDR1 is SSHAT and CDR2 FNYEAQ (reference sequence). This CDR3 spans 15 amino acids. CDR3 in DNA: TGTGCTAGCAGCCTGGGACTAGCGGTCGGCAATGAGCAGTTCTTC. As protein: CASSLGLAVGNEQFF. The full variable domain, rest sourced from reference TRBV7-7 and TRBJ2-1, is GAGVSQSPRYKVTKRGQDVTLRCDPISSHATLYWYQQALGQGPEFLTYFNYEAQPDKSGLPSDRFSAERPEGSISTLTIQRTEQRDSAMYRCASSLGLAVGNEQFFGPGTRLTVL.

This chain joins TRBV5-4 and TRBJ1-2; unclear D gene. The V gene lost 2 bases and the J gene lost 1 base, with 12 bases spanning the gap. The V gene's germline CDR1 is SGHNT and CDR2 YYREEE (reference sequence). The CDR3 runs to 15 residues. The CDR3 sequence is CASSFTGHNNYGYTF. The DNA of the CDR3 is TGTGCCAGCAGCTTCACCGGGCACAATAACTATGGCTACACCTTC.